This TCR beta chain appears in the sequencing data of a study of cytomegalovirus exposure and HLA in healthy donors. The study ran its PCR with 60 Vbeta and 13 Jbeta primers. Sequencing was performed with immunoSEQ multiplex PCR; in TCRdb, only in-frame clones are kept and a portion is missing. In the table there are 90,000 or so clones, roughly 63% of which are singletons. Germline V gene data show CDR1 as MDHEN and CDR2 as SYDVKM. This CDR3 comprises 12 residues. V was cut by 3 bases and J by 5 bases, with 7 bases left in between. The sample comprised PBMCs. The genes are TRBV28 and TRBJ1-1; D remains ambiguous. This sequence originates from a man in his forties or fifties in good health and CMV-seronegative. The CDR3, as DNA: TGTGCCAGCAGTTTGGGGAGAACTGAAGCTTTCTTT. This codes for CASSLGRTEAFF.